This T cell receptor (beta chain) was found in a study of blood T cell repertoires in COVID-19 (dated by TCRdb to 2019 to 2021). Background on the whole study: The collaborator samples originated in the United States, Italy and Spain and spanned the acute and convalescent phases of COVID-19. The material from the prospective study consisted of cDNA or gDNA derived from T cells, B-cell-depleted T cells, or PBMCs. The dataset comprised deeply sampled blood TCRbeta repertoires from subjects exposed to, actively infected with, or recovered from COVID-19. The repertoires were released in a freely available public database intended as a resource for research on the immune response to SARS-CoV-2. Samples were obtained from the ongoing ImmuneRACE study (first 160 participants) and from 1,000 to 1,500 subjects provided by 6 global collaborators. Sample metadata almost always included a de-identified subject ID, COVID-19 status, age in years and sex. Where HLA class I and class II types were available, the types were taken from metadata supplied by the sample provider, not from assay-based typing.

Remarks on this clone: It lacks a known antigen. No base quality information exists; no much larger clone differs at one position.

Summary of the overall study and its limitations: How much clinical and demographic metadata was included differed by source and by participant, and the metadata was provided uncurated.

TCRbeta CDR3 regions were amplified from genomic DNA using the immunoSEQ Assay, a bias-controlled multiplex PCR. Processing in the source paper ran as follows. Nucleated cell counts per sample were estimated from amplification of reference gene primers within the assay. To quantify the absolute abundance of each unique TCRbeta CDR3 rearrangement, sequence reads were collapsed and filtered. For each sample, productive Simpson clonality was calculated by taking the square root of Simpson's diversity index across productive rearrangements. Not all clones reach the TCRdb copy of this immuneACCESS table, which keeps in-frame sequences only. Checked studies attribute under half of the gap to unresolved V genes and leave the rest unexplained. Clonal size and the V and J genes are those of that table, whereas D and trimming came from the DNA. The sample data list hundreds of thousands of clones, and roughly 76% of these were observed just once. The top ten clones comprise 7.5% of the sample.

One collaborating source in Seattle enrolled patients while the patients were actively infected and followed the patients over time throughout the course of disease. Whole blood was collected in K2EDTA tubes by collaborating institutions according to the institutions' own protocols. Collaborator samples were shipped for TCRbeta analysis as frozen whole blood, isolated PBMCs, or DNA extracted from either sample type. V lost 4 bases and J lost 7 bases, and the count of bases not matched to a germline gene is 2. From the cysteine through the phenylalanine, the CDR3 covers 15 amino acids. The kept DNA is CDR3 alone, 45 bases in frame from the first base. From a lookup of the germline V gene, CDR1 and CDR2 are SGHRS and YFSETQ.

Sequencing was performed on peripheral blood. The chain is made from TRBV5-1 and TRBJ2-1; 16 central nucleotides agree with TRBD2. This sequence was found in a woman aged 80 or older with COVID-19, enrolled during active disease. The DNA sequence is given as TGCGCCAGCAGCACGGGACTAGCGGGGGGGAATGAGCAGTTCTTC. Its protein product is CASSTGLAGGNEQFF.